The subject of this entry is one TCR beta chain. Its antigen is undetermined. Both 60 Vbeta primers and 13 Jbeta primers went into the PCR. The method was immunoSEQ multiplex PCR; TCRdb's version includes in-frame clones alone and lacks a portion of them. The table has some 200,000 clones, roughly 80% seen once. These data originate in a study of cytomegalovirus exposure and HLA in healthy donors. Study as a whole: Caucasian-associated ancestry cluster membership applied to over 80% of around 400 genotyped donors.

Those who donated were healthy bone marrow donors. Notes on the study in general: In most subjects, TCR beta sequences reportedly gave accurate predictions of HLA-A and HLA-B alleles. It was 150 or so TCR beta chains that were listed as cytomegalovirus-associated.

The sequencing input was PBMCs. This TCR derives from a man aged 45-60 years in good health and CMV-seronegative.

In DNA form, the CDR3 reads TGTGCCAGCAGATACCCGGGACAAGGAGAGCAGTACTTC. Its translation is CASRYPGQGEQYF. This chain uses TRBV28 with TRBJ2-7; D possibly corresponds to TRBD1 (6 bases). The CDR3 has 13 residues. Germline CDR1 reads MDHEN; CDR2 reads SYDVKM. Trimming removed 6 bases at V and 7 bases at J, with 16 bases between. Drawing the rest from reference TRBV28 and TRBJ2-7, the complete variable domain is DVKVTQSSRYLVKRTGEKVFLECVQDMDHENMFWYRQDPGLGLRLIYFSYDVKMKEKGDIPEGYSVSREKKERFSLILESASTNQTSMYLCASRYPGQGEQYFGPGTRLTVT.